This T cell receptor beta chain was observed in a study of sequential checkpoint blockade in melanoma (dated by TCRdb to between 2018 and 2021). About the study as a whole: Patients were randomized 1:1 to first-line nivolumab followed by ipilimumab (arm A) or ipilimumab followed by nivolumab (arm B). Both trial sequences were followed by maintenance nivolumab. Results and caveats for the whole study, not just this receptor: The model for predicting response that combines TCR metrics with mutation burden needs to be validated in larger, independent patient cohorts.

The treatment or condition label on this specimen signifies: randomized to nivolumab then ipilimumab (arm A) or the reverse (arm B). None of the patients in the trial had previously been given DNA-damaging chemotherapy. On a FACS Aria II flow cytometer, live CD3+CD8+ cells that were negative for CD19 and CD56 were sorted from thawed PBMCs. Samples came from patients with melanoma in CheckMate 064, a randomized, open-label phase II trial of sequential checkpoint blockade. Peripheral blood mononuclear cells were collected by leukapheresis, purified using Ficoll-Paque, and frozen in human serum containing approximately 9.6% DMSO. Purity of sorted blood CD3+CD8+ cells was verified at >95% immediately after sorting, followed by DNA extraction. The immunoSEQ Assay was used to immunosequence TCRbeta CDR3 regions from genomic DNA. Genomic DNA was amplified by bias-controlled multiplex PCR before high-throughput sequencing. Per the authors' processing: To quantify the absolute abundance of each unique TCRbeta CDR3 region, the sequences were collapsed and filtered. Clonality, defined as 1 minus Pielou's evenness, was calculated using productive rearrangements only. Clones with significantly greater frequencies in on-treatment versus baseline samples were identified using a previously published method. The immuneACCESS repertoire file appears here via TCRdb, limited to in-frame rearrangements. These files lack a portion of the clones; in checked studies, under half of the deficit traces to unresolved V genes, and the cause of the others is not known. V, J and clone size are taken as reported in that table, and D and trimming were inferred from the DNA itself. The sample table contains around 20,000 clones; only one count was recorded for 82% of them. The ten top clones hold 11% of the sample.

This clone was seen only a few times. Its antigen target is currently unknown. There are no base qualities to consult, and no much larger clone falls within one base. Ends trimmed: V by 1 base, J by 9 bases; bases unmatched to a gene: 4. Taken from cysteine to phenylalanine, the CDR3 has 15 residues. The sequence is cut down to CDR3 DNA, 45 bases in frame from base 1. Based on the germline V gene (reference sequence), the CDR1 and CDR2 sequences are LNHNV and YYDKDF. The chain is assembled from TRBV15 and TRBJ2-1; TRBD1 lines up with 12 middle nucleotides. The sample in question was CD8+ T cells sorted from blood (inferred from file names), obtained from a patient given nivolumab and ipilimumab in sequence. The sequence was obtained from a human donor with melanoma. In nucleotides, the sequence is TGTGCCACCAGCAGAGTAGGGACAGGGGGCGGTGAGCAGTTCTTC. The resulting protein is CATSRVGTGGGEQFF.